Listed below are T cell receptor beta chains from one sample, sequenced in a study of identical twins. Each CDR3 protein is one row after TCRdb ran MiXCR on the 5' RACE reads. The repertoire holds hundreds of thousands of distinct CDR3 sequences, with 8.5% to 9% as singletons. The data were also submitted as part of a second study, on yellow fever vaccine responses in identical twins.

The sample comprised PBMCs. Every receptor here comes from a woman aged 18 to 35 in good health. CDR3s include the opening cysteine and the closing phenylalanine or tryptophan. The D gene is left open where the match is weak. A row's size may be missing; if present it is once, few, many or a size class.

j_gene: TRBJ2-2
v_gene: TRBV15
d_gene: TRBD1
abundance: few
CDR3nt: TGTGCCACCAGCAGGACCGGGACAGGATCCGGGGAGCTGTTTTTT
CDR3aa: CATSRTGTGSGELFF

j_gene: TRBJ2-5
v_gene: TRBV27
d_gene: -
abundance: -
CDR3nt: TGTGCCAGCAGTTTATCCCCGGCGGGGCAAGAGACCCAGTACTTC
CDR3aa: CASSLSPAGQETQYF

j_gene: TRBJ2-7
v_gene: TRBV4-1
d_gene: TRBD1
abundance: many
CDR3nt: TGCGCCAGCAGCCAAGGGGCACAGGGGGTAGGCGAGCAGTACTTC
CDR3aa: CASSQGAQGVGEQYF

j_gene: TRBJ2-5
v_gene: TRBV15
d_gene: TRBD2
abundance: few
CDR3nt: TGTGCCACCAGCAGAACGCGGGGGGTGGAAGAGACCCAGTACTTC
CDR3aa: CATSRTRGVEETQYF

j_gene: TRBJ1-5
v_gene: TRBV20-1
d_gene: TRBD1
abundance: many
CDR3nt: TGCAGTGCTTGGGACAGCCAAAAAAATCAGCCCCAGCATTTT
CDR3aa: CSAWDSQKNQPQHF

j_gene: TRBJ1-1
v_gene: TRBV12-3/TRBV12-4
d_gene: -
abundance: many
CDR3nt: TGTGCCAGCAGTTCCCACAGGGATACTGAAGCTTTCTTT
CDR3aa: CASSSHRDTEAFF

j_gene: TRBJ2-3
v_gene: TRBV20-1
d_gene: -
abundance: many
CDR3nt: TGCAGTGCTAGAGCCACAGCAGATACGCAGTATTTT
CDR3aa: CSARATADTQYF

j_gene: TRBJ2-2
v_gene: TRBV12-3/TRBV12-4
d_gene: -
abundance: many
CDR3nt: TGTGCCAGCAGTCCAGAGAACACCGGGGAGCTGTTTTTT
CDR3aa: CASSPENTGELFF

j_gene: TRBJ2-2
v_gene: TRBV7-2
d_gene: TRBD2
abundance: few
CDR3nt: TGTGCCAGCAGCTCAAAAGCGGGAGGCAACACCGGGGAGCTGTTTTTT
CDR3aa: CASSSKAGGNTGELFF

j_gene: TRBJ2-7
v_gene: TRBV20-1
d_gene: TRBD1
abundance: -
CDR3nt: TGCAGTGCTAGAGATCAATGGACAGGGACAACCTACGAGCAGTACTTC
CDR3aa: CSARDQWTGTTYEQYF

j_gene: TRBJ2-1
v_gene: TRBV6-2/TRBV6-3
d_gene: TRBD2
abundance: -
CDR3nt: TGTGCCAGCAGCATGACTAGCCAAATTTACAATGAGCAGTTCTTC
CDR3aa: CASSMTSQIYNEQFF

j_gene: TRBJ2-7
v_gene: TRBV15
d_gene: -
abundance: many
CDR3nt: TGTGCCACCAGCAGAGACGGCCTAGTCGACGAGCAGTACTTC
CDR3aa: CATSRDGLVDEQYF

j_gene: TRBJ2-1
v_gene: TRBV2
d_gene: TRBD2
abundance: -
CDR3nt: TGTGCCAGCAGTCCTCGGAGCGGGAGGCACTACAATGAGCAGTTCTTC
CDR3aa: CASSPRSGRHYNEQFF

j_gene: TRBJ1-5
v_gene: TRBV20-1
d_gene: -
abundance: -
CDR3nt: TGCAGTGCTAGTGGAGAGGACCTGGCCCAGCATTTT
CDR3aa: CSASGEDLAQHF

j_gene: TRBJ2-7
v_gene: TRBV5-1
d_gene: -
abundance: few
CDR3nt: TGCGCCAGCAGCTTGGAGGGGGTCGGGGGAAGCGAGCAGTACTTC
CDR3aa: CASSLEGVGGSEQYF

j_gene: TRBJ2-7
v_gene: TRBV28
d_gene: -
abundance: few
CDR3nt: TGTGCCAGCGTATGGGGGAGCTCCTACGAGCAGTACTTC
CDR3aa: CASVWGSSYEQYF

j_gene: TRBJ2-5
v_gene: TRBV29-1
d_gene: TRBD2
abundance: -
CDR3nt: TGCAGCGTTGTAGGGGAGGGCCAAGAGACCCAGTACTTC
CDR3aa: CSVVGEGQETQYF

j_gene: TRBJ2-1
v_gene: TRBV27
d_gene: TRBD1
abundance: many
CDR3nt: TGTGCCAGCAGTTGGTCCGGGACAGTTCGCACCAATGAGCAGTTCTTC
CDR3aa: CASSWSGTVRTNEQFF

j_gene: TRBJ2-4
v_gene: TRBV18
d_gene: -
abundance: many
CDR3nt: TGTGCCAGCTCAGGGCAGGGAAACATTCAGTACTTC
CDR3aa: CASSGQGNIQYF

j_gene: TRBJ2-7
v_gene: TRBV14
d_gene: TRBD1
abundance: few
CDR3nt: TGTGCCAGCAGCCAAGTAACAGGGGGAGAGCAGTACTTC
CDR3aa: CASSQVTGGEQYF

j_gene: TRBJ2-7
v_gene: TRBV27
d_gene: -
abundance: -
CDR3nt: TGTGCCAGCAGTTTAAGATCCACATACGACGAGCAGTACTTC
CDR3aa: CASSLRSTYDEQYF

j_gene: TRBJ2-4
v_gene: TRBV4-3
d_gene: -
abundance: many
CDR3nt: TGCGCCAGCAGCCAAGATCACAGGGACAAAAACATTCAGTACTTC
CDR3aa: CASSQDHRDKNIQYF

j_gene: TRBJ2-5
v_gene: TRBV5-1
d_gene: -
abundance: -
CDR3nt: TGCGCCAGCAGCTTGGGAGTCACAGAGACCCAGTACTTC
CDR3aa: CASSLGVTETQYF

j_gene: TRBJ1-4
v_gene: TRBV20-1
d_gene: TRBD1
abundance: -
CDR3nt: TGCAGCGCTGCCAGGACAGGGAGTGAAAAACTGTTTTTT
CDR3aa: CSAARTGSEKLFF

j_gene: TRBJ2-2
v_gene: TRBV12-3/TRBV12-4
d_gene: TRBD2
abundance: -
CDR3nt: TGTGCCAGCAGGGAGACCGGGACTAGCGGGGACACCGGGGAGCTGTTTTTT
CDR3aa: CASRETGTSGDTGELFF

j_gene: TRBJ1-5
v_gene: TRBV12-3/TRBV12-4
d_gene: TRBD1
abundance: -
CDR3nt: TGTGCCAGCAGTTTAGATTCAGGGGGGGTTCAGCCCCAGCATTTT
CDR3aa: CASSLDSGGVQPQHF

j_gene: TRBJ2-1
v_gene: TRBV29-1
d_gene: TRBD1
abundance: -
CDR3nt: TGCAGCGTCGGGGACAGGGGATCCTACAATGAGCAGTTCTTC
CDR3aa: CSVGDRGSYNEQFF

j_gene: TRBJ1-4
v_gene: TRBV5-1
d_gene: -
abundance: -
CDR3nt: TGCGCCAGCAGCTTGGACGGGACCCCCAGTGAAAAACTGTTTTTT
CDR3aa: CASSLDGTPSEKLFF

j_gene: TRBJ2-7
v_gene: TRBV5-1
d_gene: TRBD2
abundance: few
CDR3nt: TGCGCCAGCAGCCGTAGCGGGGCAGGTTCCTACGAGCAGTACTTC
CDR3aa: CASSRSGAGSYEQYF

j_gene: TRBJ2-3
v_gene: TRBV6-5
d_gene: -
abundance: -
CDR3nt: TGTGCCAGCAGTTACAGGCACCTCTCTAGCACAGATACGCAGTATTTT
CDR3aa: CASSYRHLSSTDTQYF

j_gene: TRBJ2-1
v_gene: TRBV20-1
d_gene: TRBD2
abundance: few
CDR3nt: TGCAGTGCTAGGGGTAGCGGGAGCGTCCATGAGCAGTTCTTC
CDR3aa: CSARGSGSVHEQFF

j_gene: TRBJ2-7
v_gene: TRBV6-5
d_gene: -
abundance: -
CDR3nt: TGTGCCAGCAGTTACTTCGGGGCGGCCGGATCCTACGAGCAGTACTTC
CDR3aa: CASSYFGAAGSYEQYF

j_gene: TRBJ1-1
v_gene: TRBV29-1
d_gene: TRBD1
abundance: many
CDR3nt: TGCAGCGTCTCAGGGGGCTTCACTGAAGCTTTCTTT
CDR3aa: CSVSGGFTEAFF

j_gene: TRBJ2-1
v_gene: TRBV9
d_gene: -
abundance: few
CDR3nt: TGTGCCAGCAGCGTAGTTGAACGGTACAATGAGCAGTTCTTC
CDR3aa: CASSVVERYNEQFF

j_gene: TRBJ2-4
v_gene: TRBV10-1
d_gene: -
abundance: -
CDR3nt: TGCGCCAGCAGCGACGGGACAGCCAAAAACATTCAGTACTTC
CDR3aa: CASSDGTAKNIQYF

j_gene: TRBJ2-3
v_gene: TRBV3-1
d_gene: -
abundance: -
CDR3nt: TGTGCCAGCAGCCAGCGCGGAGATTCCACAGATACGCAGTATTTT
CDR3aa: CASSQRGDSTDTQYF

j_gene: TRBJ2-6
v_gene: TRBV7-9
d_gene: -
abundance: few
CDR3nt: TGTGCCAGCAGCCCCCCCGGTGACGTCCTGACTTTC
CDR3aa: CASSPPGDVLTF

j_gene: TRBJ2-3
v_gene: TRBV20-1
d_gene: -
abundance: many
CDR3nt: TGCAGTGCTAGAGATCCCCATTTGCGGGGTACAGATACGCAGTATTTT
CDR3aa: CSARDPHLRGTDTQYF

j_gene: TRBJ1-1
v_gene: TRBV19
d_gene: -
abundance: -
CDR3nt: TGTGCCAGTAGTTCCCGCCCGGGGCCAGTCACTGAAGCTTTCTTT
CDR3aa: CASSSRPGPVTEAFF

j_gene: TRBJ1-5
v_gene: TRBV15
d_gene: -
abundance: few
CDR3nt: TGTGCCACCAGCAGCCCACAGGGAGTTCAGCCCCAGCATTTT
CDR3aa: CATSSPQGVQPQHF

j_gene: TRBJ2-1
v_gene: TRBV6-1
d_gene: -
abundance: many
CDR3nt: TGTGCCAGCAGCCCCTCCGCAACCAATGAGCAGTTCTTC
CDR3aa: CASSPSATNEQFF

j_gene: TRBJ2-1
v_gene: TRBV24-1
d_gene: TRBD2
abundance: few
CDR3nt: TGTGCCACCAGTGACCGGGGACTAGCGGACTACAATGAGCAGTTCTTC
CDR3aa: CATSDRGLADYNEQFF

j_gene: TRBJ2-1
v_gene: TRBV11-2
d_gene: TRBD2
abundance: -
CDR3nt: TGTGCCAGCAGCCCCCCGGTCGCGGCGGGAGAATCCTACAATGAGCAGTTCTTC
CDR3aa: CASSPPVAAGESYNEQFF

j_gene: TRBJ1-2
v_gene: TRBV4-2
d_gene: -
abundance: few
CDR3nt: TGTGCCAGCAGCCAAGGAGGCAGCTATGGCTACACCTTC
CDR3aa: CASSQGGSYGYTF

j_gene: TRBJ2-1
v_gene: TRBV12-3/TRBV12-4
d_gene: -
abundance: many
CDR3nt: TGTGCCAGCAGTTTAGGGACAGCCTACAATGAGCAGTTCTTC
CDR3aa: CASSLGTAYNEQFF

j_gene: TRBJ2-3
v_gene: TRBV5-1
d_gene: TRBD1
abundance: -
CDR3nt: TGCGCCAGCAGCTTGCAGGGGGACAACACAGATACGCAGTATTTT
CDR3aa: CASSLQGDNTDTQYF

j_gene: TRBJ2-7
v_gene: TRBV7-2
d_gene: -
abundance: -
CDR3nt: TGTGCCAGCGGTCTTTTCAGGGACGACCACGAGCAGTACTTC
CDR3aa: CASGLFRDDHEQYF

j_gene: TRBJ2-7
v_gene: TRBV6-5
d_gene: -
abundance: -
CDR3nt: TGTGCCAGCAGTTACCGACTCCCCATAGCGGAGTCCTACGAGCAGTACTTC
CDR3aa: CASSYRLPIAESYEQYF

j_gene: TRBJ2-1
v_gene: TRBV20-1
d_gene: -
abundance: few
CDR3nt: TGCAGTGCTAGGGGGGGAGGGGGAATCCTTGCTGGTGAGCAGTTCTTC
CDR3aa: CSARGGGGILAGEQFF

j_gene: TRBJ2-3
v_gene: TRBV19
d_gene: TRBD2
abundance: -
CDR3nt: TGTGCCAGCAAGATAGCGGGAGCCACAGATACGCAGTATTTT
CDR3aa: CASKIAGATDTQYF

j_gene: TRBJ1-2
v_gene: TRBV6-2/TRBV6-3
d_gene: TRBD1
abundance: few
CDR3nt: TGTGCCAGCAAGGGGACAGGGGGCATCGGCGGCTACACCTTC
CDR3aa: CASKGTGGIGGYTF

j_gene: TRBJ2-5
v_gene: TRBV6-2/TRBV6-3
d_gene: -
abundance: few
CDR3nt: TGTGCCAGCACTCCGATAGGAGGAACCCAAGAGACCCAGTACTTC
CDR3aa: CASTPIGGTQETQYF

j_gene: TRBJ2-1
v_gene: TRBV9
d_gene: TRBD1
abundance: many
CDR3nt: TGTGCCAGCAGCGCGGAGACAGGGGGCAATGAGCAGTTCTTC
CDR3aa: CASSAETGGNEQFF

j_gene: TRBJ2-7
v_gene: TRBV28
d_gene: -
abundance: few
CDR3nt: TGTGCCAGCAGGCTCTCAGGGGCCTACGAGCAGTACTTC
CDR3aa: CASRLSGAYEQYF

j_gene: TRBJ2-1
v_gene: TRBV12-3/TRBV12-4
d_gene: -
abundance: many
CDR3nt: TGTGCCAGCACGCCGAGTTCCTACAATGAGCAGTTCTTC
CDR3aa: CASTPSSYNEQFF

j_gene: TRBJ2-5
v_gene: TRBV10-2
d_gene: -
abundance: many
CDR3nt: TGCGCCAGCAGTGAAGTGGGGGAGACCCAGTACTTC
CDR3aa: CASSEVGETQYF

j_gene: TRBJ2-7
v_gene: TRBV6-1
d_gene: TRBD1
abundance: -
CDR3nt: TGTGCCAGCAGTCCCCCGGGACAGAAATTCTCCTACGAGCAGTACTTC
CDR3aa: CASSPPGQKFSYEQYF

j_gene: TRBJ2-3
v_gene: TRBV11-2
d_gene: -
abundance: few
CDR3nt: TGTGCCAGCAACAAACAGGGCAAAAGCACAGATACGCAGTATTTT
CDR3aa: CASNKQGKSTDTQYF

j_gene: TRBJ2-3
v_gene: TRBV5-1
d_gene: -
abundance: few
CDR3nt: TGCGCCAGCAGCTTGCTACGGGGGGCTAGCACAGATACGCAGTATTTT
CDR3aa: CASSLLRGASTDTQYF